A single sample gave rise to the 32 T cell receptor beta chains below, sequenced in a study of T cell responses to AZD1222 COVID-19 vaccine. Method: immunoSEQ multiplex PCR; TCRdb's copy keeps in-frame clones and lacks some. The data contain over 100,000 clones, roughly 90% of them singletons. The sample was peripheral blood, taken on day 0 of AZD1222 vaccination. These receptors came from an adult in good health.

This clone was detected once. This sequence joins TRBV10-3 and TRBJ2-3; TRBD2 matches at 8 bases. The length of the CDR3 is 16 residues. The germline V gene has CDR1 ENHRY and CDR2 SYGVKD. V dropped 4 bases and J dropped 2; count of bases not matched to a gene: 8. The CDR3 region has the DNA TGTGCCATCAGTGCGGGAGGGAGAGAGCCCACAGATACGCAGTATTTT. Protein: CAISAGGREPTDTQYF.

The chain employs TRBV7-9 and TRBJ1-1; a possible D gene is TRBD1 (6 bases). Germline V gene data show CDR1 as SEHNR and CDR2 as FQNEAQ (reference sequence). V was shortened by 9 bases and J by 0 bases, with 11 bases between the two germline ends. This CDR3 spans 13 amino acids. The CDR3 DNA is TGTGCCAGTAGACAGGACATGAACACTGAAGCTTTCTTT. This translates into CASRQDMNTEAFF.

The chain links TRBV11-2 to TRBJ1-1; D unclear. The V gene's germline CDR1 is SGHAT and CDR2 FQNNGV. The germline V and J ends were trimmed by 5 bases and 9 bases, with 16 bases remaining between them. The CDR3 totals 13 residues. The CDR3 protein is CASSREGNLQAFF. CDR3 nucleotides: TGTGCCAGCAGCCGGGAAGGGAATCTTCAAGCTTTCTTT.

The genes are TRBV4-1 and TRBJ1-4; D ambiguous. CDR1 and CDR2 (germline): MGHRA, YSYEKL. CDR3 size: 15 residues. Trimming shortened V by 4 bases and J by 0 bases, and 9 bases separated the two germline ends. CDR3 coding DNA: TGCGCCAGCAGCCGCTACCATGCAACTAATGAAAAACTGTTTTTT. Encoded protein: CASSRYHATNEKLFF.

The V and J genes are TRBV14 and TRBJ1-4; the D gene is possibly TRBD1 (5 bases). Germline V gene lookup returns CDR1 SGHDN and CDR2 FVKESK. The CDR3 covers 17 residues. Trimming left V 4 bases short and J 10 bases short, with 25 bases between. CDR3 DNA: TGTGCCAGCAGCCCCGACTTTCGCCCGGGCCGCGGGGGAAAACTGTTTTTT. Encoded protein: CASSPDFRPGRGGKLFF.

The CDR3 loop is CSVEGAETSTDTQYF. The CDR3, as DNA: TGCAGCGTTGAGGGGGCAGAAACTAGCACAGATACGCAGTATTTT. The J gene is TRBJ2-3, the V gene TRBV29-1, with D possibly being TRBD1 (6 bases). Trimming removed 3 bases from V and 0 bases from J, with 13 bases in between. Germline-derived CDR1 and CDR2 are SQVTM and ANQGSEA. CDR3 length: 15 residues.

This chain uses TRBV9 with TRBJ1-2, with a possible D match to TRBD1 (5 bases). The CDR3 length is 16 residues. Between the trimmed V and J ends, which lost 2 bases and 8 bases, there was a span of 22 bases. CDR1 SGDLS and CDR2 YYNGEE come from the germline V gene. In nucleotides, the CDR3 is TGTGCCAGCAGCGTCGGTGAGGCGGCTCAGGGATACGGCTACACCTTC. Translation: CASSVGEAAQGYGYTF.

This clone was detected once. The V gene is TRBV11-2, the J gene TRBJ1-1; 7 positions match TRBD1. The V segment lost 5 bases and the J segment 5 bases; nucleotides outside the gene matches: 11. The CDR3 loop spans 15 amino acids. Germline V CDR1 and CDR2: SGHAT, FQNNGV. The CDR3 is CASSRLTGETTEAFF. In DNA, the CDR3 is TGTGCCAGCAGCCGACTCACAGGGGAGACGACTGAAGCTTTCTTT.

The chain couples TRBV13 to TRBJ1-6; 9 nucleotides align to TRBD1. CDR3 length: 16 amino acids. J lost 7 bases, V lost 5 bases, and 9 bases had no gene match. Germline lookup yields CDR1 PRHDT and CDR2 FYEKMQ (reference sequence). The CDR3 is CASSLRTGASNSPLHF. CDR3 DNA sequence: TGTGCCAGCAGCCTGCGGACAGGGGCATCAAATTCACCCCTCCACTTT.

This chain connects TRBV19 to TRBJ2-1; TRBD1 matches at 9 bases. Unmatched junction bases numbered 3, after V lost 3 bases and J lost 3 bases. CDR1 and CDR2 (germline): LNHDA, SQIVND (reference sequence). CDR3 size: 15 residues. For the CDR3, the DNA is TGTGCCAGTAGTATGAGGGACAGGGACTACAATGAGCAGTTCTTC. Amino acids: CASSMRDRDYNEQFF.

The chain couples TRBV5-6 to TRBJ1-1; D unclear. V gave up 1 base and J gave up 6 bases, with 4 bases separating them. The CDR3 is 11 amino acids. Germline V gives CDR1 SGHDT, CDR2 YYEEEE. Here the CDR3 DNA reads TGTGCCAGCAGCTTGCGGTCTGAAGCTTTCTTT. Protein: CASSLRSEAFF. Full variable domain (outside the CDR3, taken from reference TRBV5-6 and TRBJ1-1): DAGVTQSPTHLIKTRGQQVTLRCSPKSGHDTVSWYQQALGQGPQFIFQYYEEEERQRGNFPDRFSGHQFPNYSSELNVNALLLGDSALYLCASSLRSEAFFGQGTRLTVV.

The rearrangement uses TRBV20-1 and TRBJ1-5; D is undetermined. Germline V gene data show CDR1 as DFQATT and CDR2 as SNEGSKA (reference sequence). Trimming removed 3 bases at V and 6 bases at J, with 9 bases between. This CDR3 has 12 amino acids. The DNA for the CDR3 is TGCAGTGCTAGTGAGGGAAGTCAGCCCCAGCATTTT. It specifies CSASEGSQPQHF.

The CDR3 loop is CASSLMLAGLDYGYTF. The CDR3 DNA reads TGCGCCAGCAGCTTGATGCTGGCGGGTCTAGACTATGGCTACACCTTC. J is TRBJ1-2 and V is TRBV5-1; D call uncertain. Per germline, CDR1 SGHRS and CDR2 YFSETQ. CDR3 length equals 16 residues. With 1 base removed from V and 3 bases from J, the gap between germline ends came to 16 bases.

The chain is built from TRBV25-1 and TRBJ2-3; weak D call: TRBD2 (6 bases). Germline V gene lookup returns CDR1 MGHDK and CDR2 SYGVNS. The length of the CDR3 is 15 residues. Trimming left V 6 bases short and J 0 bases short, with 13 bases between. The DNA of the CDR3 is TGTGCCAGCAGGCCGCCGGGACTTAGCACAGATACGCAGTATTTT. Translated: CASRPPGLSTDTQYF.

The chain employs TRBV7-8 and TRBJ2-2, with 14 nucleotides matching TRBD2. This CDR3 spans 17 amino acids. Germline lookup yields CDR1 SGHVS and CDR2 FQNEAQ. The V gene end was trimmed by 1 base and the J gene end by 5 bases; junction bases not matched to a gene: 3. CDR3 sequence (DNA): TGTGCCAGCAGCTTAGGACTAGCGGGGGGGAGGACCGGGGAGCTGTTTTTT. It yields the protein CASSLGLAGGRTGELFF.

The CDR3: CASSPEGYEQYF. The CDR3 DNA reads TGTGCCAGCTCACCTGAAGGCTACGAGCAGTACTTC. The chain couples TRBV18 to TRBJ2-7; D is uncertain. Per germline, CDR1 KGHSH and CDR2 LQKENI. V was shortened by 3 bases and J by 3 bases, with 6 bases between the two germline ends. This CDR3 region has 12 residues.

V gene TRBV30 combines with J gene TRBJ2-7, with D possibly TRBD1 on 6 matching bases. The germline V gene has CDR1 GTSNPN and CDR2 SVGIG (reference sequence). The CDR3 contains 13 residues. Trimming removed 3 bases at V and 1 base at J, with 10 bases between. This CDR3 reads CAWRARGSYEQYF. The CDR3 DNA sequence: TGTGCCTGGAGGGCCAGGGGTTCCTACGAGCAGTACTTC.

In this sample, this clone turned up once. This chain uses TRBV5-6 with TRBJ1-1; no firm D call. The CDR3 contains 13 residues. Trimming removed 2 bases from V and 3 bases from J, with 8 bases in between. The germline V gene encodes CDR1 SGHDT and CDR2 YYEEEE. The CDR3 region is CASSFGEDTEAFF. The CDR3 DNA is TGTGCCAGCAGCTTTGGTGAGGACACTGAAGCTTTCTTT.

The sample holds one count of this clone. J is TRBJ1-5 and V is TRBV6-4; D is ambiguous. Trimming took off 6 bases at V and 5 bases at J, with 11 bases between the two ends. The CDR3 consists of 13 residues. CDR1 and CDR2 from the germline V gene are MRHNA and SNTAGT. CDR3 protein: CASSLEGDQPQHF. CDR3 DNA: TGTGCCAGCAGCCTGGAAGGCGATCAGCCCCAGCATTTT.

Here the CDR3 DNA reads TGTGCCAGCAGAACGGACAGGGCCTTCTACGAGCAGTACTTC. Protein: CASRTDRAFYEQYF. The chain carries TRBV6-5 and TRBJ2-7; 8 nucleotides line up with TRBD1. In germline, CDR1 is MNHEY, CDR2 SVGAGI. The CDR3 is 14 amino acids. J was trimmed by 3 bases and V by 6 bases; bases with no gene match: 7.

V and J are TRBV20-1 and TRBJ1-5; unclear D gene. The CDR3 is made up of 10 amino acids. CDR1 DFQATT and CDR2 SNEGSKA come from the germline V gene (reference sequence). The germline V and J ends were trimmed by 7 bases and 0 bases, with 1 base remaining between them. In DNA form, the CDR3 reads TGCAGTGGTAGCAATCAGCCCCAGCATTTT. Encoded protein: CSGSNQPQHF.

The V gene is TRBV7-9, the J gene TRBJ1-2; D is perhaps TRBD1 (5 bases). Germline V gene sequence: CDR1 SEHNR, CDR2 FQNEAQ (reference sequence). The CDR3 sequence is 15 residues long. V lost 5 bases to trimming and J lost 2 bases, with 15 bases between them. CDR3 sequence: CASSLTLDSNYGYTF. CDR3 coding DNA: TGTGCCAGCAGCCTGACGCTAGACAGCAACTATGGCTACACCTTC.

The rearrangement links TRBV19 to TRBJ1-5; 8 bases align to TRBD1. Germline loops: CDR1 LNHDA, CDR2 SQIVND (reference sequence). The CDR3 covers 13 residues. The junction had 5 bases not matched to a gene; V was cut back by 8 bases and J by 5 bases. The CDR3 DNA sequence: TGTGCCAGTGGACAGGGAGGTGATCAGCCCCAGCATTTT. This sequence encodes CASGQGGDQPQHF.

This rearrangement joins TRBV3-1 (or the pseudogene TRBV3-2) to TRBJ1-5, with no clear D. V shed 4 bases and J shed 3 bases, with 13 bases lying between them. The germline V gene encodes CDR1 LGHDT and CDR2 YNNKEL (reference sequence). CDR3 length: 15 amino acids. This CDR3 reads CASSPGSLNNQPQHF. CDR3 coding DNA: TGTGCCAGCAGCCCCGGGAGTTTAAACAATCAGCCCCAGCATTTT.

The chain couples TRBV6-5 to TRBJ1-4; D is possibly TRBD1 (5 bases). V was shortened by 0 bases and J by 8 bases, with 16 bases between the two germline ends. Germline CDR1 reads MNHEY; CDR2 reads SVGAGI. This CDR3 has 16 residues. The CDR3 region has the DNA TGTGCCAGCAGTTACTCGGGCCAAGGGGAGTGGGAAAAACTGTTTTTT. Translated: CASSYSGQGEWEKLFF.

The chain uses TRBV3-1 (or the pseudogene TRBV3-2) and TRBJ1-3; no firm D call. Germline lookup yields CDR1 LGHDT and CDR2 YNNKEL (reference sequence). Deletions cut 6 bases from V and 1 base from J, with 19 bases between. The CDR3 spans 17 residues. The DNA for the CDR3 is TGTGCCAGCAGTCAAACAAGCTTAGGACTTTCTGGAAACACCATATATTTT. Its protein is CASSQTSLGLSGNTIYF.

This CDR3 is CASSQDHEQYF. The CDR3, as DNA: TGTGCCAGCAGCCAAGACCACGAGCAGTACTTC. The chain links TRBV4-2 to TRBJ2-7; no firm D call. The CDR3 sequence is 11 residues long. The V gene lost 0 bases and the J gene lost 5 bases, with 2 bases spanning the gap. CDR1 is LGHNA and CDR2 is YNFKEQ in the germline V gene.

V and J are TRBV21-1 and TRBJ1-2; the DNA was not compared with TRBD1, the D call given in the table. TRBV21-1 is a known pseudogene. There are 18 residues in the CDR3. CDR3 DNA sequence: TGTGCCAGCAGCAAACGGTACAGGGGGCTTCCCCTTAACTATGGCTACACCTTC. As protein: CASSKRYRGLPLNYGYTF.

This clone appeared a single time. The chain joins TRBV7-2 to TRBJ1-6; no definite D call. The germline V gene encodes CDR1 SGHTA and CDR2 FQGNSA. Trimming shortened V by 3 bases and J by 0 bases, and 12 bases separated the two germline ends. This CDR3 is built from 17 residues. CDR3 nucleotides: TGTGCCAGCAGCTTTACCGCGGGGAGCTCCTATAATTCACCCCTCCACTTT. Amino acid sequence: CASSFTAGSSYNSPLHF.

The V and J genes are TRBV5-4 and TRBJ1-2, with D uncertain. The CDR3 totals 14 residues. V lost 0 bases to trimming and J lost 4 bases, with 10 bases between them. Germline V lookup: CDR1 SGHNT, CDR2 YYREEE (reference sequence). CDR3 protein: CASSLAGSAYGYTF. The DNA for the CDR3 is TGTGCCAGCAGCTTGGCCGGGTCAGCCTATGGCTACACCTTC.

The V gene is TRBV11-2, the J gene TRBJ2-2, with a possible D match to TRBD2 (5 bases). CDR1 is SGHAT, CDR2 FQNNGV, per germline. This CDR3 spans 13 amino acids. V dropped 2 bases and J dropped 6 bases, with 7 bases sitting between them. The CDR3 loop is CASSLSGAGELFF. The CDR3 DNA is TGTGCCAGCAGCTTAAGCGGTGCCGGGGAGCTGTTTTTT.

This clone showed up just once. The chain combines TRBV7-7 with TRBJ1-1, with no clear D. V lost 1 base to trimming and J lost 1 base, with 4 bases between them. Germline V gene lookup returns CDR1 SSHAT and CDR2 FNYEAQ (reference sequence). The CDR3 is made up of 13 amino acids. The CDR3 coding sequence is TGTGCCAGCAGCTTAGACACGAACACTGAAGCTTTCTTT. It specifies CASSLDTNTEAFF.